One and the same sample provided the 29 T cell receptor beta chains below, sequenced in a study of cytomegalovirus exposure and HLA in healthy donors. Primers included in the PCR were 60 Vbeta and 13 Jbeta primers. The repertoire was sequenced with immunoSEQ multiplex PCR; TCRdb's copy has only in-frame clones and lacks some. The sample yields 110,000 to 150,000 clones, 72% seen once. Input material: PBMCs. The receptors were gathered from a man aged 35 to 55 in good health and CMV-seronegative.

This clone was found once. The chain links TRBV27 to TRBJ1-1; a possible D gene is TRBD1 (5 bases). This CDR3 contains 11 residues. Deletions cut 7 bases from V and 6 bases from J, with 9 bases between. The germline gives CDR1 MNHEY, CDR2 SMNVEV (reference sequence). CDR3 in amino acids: CASIGGAEAFF. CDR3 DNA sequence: TGTGCCAGCATAGGAGGGGCTGAAGCTTTCTTT.

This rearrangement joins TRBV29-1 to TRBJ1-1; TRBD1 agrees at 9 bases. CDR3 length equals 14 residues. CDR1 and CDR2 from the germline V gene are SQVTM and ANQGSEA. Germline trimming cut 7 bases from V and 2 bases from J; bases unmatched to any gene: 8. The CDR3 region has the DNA TGCAGCGCTTCACGGACAGGGGATAACACTGAAGCTTTCTTT. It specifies CSASRTGDNTEAFF.

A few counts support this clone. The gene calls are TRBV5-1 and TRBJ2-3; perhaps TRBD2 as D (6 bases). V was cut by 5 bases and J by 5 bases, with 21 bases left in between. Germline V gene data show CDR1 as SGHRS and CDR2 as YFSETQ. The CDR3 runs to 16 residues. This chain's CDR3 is CASSPRRAGQIDTQYF. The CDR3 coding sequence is TGCGCCAGCAGTCCTCGCAGGGCGGGGCAGATAGATACGCAGTATTTT.

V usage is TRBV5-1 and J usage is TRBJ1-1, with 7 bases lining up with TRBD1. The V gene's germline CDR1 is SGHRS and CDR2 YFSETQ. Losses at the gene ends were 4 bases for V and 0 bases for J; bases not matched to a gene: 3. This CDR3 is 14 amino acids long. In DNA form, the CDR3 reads TGCGCCAGCAGCCAGGGACAGCTGAACACTGAAGCTTTCTTT. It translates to CASSQGQLNTEAFF.

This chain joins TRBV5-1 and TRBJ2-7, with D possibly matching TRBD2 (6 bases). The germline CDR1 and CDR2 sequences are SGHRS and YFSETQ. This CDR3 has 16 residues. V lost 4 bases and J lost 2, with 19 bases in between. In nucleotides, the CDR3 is TGCGCCAGCAGCCTGGCAGGTTTCGGGGGAACCTACGAGCAGTACTTC. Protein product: CASSLAGFGGTYEQYF.

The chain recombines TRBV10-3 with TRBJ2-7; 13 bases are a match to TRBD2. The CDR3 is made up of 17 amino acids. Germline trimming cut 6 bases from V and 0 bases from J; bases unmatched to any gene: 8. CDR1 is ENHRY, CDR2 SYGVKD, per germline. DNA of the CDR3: TGTGCCATCAGCGCGGGGGGACTAGCGGGGAGCTCCTACGAGCAGTACTTC. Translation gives CAISAGGLAGSSYEQYF.

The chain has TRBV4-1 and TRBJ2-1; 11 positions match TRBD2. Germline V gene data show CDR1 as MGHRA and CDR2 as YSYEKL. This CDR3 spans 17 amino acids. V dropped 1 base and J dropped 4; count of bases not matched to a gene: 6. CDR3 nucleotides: TGCGCCAGCAGCCAAGTGGTGGGACTAGCGGCTTACAATGAGCAGTTCTTC. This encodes CASSQVVGLAAYNEQFF.

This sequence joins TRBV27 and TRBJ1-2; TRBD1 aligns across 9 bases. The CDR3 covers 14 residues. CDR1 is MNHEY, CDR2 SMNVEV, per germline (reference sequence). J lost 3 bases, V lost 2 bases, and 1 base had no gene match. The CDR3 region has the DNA TGTGCCAGCAGTTTAAGGGACAGGGACTATGGCTACACCTTC. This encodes CASSLRDRDYGYTF.

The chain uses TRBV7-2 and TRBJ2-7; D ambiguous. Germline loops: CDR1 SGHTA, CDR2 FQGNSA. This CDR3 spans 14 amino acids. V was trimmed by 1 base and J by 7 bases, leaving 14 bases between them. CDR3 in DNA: TGTGCCAGCAGCTTAGATTTGGCGCACGGGGAGCAGTACTTC. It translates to CASSLDLAHGEQYF.

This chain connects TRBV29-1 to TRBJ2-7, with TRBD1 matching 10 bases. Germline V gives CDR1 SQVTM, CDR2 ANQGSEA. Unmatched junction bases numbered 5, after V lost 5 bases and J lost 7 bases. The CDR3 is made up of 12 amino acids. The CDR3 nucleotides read TGCAGCGTTAGACAGGGGGCGAAAGAGCAGTACTTC. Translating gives CSVRQGAKEQYF.

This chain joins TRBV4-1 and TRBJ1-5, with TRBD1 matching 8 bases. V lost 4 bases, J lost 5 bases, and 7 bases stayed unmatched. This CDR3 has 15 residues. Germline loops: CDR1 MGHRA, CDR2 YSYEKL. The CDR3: CASSPRQGIDQPQHF. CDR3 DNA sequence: TGCGCCAGCAGCCCCCGACAGGGGATAGATCAGCCCCAGCATTTT.

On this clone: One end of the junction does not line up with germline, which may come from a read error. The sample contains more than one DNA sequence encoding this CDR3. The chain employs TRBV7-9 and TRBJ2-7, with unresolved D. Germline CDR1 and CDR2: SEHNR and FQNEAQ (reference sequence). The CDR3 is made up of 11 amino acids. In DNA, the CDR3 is TGCGCCAGCAGCACCGGCTACGAGCAGTACTTC. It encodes CASSTGYEQYF.

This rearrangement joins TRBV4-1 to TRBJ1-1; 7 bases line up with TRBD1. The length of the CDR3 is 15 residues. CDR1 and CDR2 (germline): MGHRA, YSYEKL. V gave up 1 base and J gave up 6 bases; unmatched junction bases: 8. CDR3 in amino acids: CASSQVGGRVPEAFF. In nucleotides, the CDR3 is TGCGCCAGCAGCCAAGTAGGGGGCAGGGTCCCTGAAGCTTTCTTT.

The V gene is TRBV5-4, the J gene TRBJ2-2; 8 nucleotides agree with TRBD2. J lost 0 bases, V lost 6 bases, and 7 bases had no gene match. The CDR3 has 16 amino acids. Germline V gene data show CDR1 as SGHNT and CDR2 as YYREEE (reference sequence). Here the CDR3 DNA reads TGTGCCAGCACCCCCCGGGGGGGACCGAACACCGGGGAGCTGTTTTTT. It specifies CASTPRGGPNTGELFF.

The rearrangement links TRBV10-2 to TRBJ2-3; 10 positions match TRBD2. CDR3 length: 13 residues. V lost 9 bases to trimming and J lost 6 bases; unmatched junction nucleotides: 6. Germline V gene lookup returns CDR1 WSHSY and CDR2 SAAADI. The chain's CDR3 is CASLAGGGDTQYF. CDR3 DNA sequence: TGCGCCAGTTTAGCGGGGGGAGGGGATACGCAGTATTTT.

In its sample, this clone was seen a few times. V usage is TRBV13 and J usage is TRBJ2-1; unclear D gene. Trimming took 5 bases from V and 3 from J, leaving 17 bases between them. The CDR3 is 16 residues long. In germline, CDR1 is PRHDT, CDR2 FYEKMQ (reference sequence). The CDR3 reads CASSHRRSARYNEQFF. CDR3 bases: TGTGCCAGCAGCCACCGACGGAGCGCACGCTACAATGAGCAGTTCTTC.

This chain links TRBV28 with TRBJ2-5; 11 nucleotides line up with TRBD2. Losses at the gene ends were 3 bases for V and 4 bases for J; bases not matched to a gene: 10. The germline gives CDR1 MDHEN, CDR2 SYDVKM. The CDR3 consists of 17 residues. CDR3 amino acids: CASSFMGTSGIRETQYF. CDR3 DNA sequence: TGTGCCAGCAGTTTCATGGGGACTAGCGGTATTAGAGAGACCCAGTACTTC. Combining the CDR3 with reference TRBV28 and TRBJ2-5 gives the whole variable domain DVKVTQSSRYLVKRTGEKVFLECVQDMDHENMFWYRQDPGLGLRLIYFSYDVKMKEKGDIPEGYSVSREKKERFSLILESASTNQTSMYLCASSFMGTSGIRETQYFGPGTRLLVL.

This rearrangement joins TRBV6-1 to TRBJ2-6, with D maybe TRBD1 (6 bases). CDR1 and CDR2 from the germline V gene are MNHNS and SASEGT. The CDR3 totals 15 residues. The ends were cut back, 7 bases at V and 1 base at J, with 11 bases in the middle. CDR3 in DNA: TGTGCCAGCACTACTACAGGGTCTGGGGCCAACGTCCTGACTTTC. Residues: CASTTTGSGANVLTF.

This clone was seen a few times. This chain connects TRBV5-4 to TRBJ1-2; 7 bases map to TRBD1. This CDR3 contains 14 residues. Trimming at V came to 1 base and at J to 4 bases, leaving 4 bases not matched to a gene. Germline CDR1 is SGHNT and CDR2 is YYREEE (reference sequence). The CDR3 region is CASSLSRGTYGYTF. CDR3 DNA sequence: TGTGCCAGCAGCTTGTCCAGGGGGACCTATGGCTACACCTTC.

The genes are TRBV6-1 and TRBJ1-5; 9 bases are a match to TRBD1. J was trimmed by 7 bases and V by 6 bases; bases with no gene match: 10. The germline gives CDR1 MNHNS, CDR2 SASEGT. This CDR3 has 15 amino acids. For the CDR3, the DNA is TGTGCCAGCAGATCCGGGACAGGGAAAGGACAGCCCCAGCATTTT. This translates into CASRSGTGKGQPQHF.

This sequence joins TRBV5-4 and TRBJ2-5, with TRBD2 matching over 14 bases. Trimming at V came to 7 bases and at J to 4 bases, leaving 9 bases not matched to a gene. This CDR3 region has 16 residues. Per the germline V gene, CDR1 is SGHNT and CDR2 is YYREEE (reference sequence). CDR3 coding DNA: TGTGCCAGCCACATTAGGACTAGCGGGGGGTTAGAGACCCAGTACTTC. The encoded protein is CASHIRTSGGLETQYF.

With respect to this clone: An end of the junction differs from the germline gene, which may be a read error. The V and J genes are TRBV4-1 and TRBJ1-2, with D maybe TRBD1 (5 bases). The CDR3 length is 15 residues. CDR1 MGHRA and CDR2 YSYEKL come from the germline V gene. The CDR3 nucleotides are TGCGCCAGCAGCCAAGGGGTAGGGGACTTGGTGGGCTACCCCTTC. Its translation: CASSQGVGDLVGYPF.

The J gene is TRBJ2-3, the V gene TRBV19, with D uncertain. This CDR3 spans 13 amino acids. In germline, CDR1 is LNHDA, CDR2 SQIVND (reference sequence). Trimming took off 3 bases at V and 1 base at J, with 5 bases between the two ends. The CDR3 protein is CASSIPGTDTQYF. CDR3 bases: TGTGCCAGTAGTATTCCCGGCACAGATACGCAGTATTTT.

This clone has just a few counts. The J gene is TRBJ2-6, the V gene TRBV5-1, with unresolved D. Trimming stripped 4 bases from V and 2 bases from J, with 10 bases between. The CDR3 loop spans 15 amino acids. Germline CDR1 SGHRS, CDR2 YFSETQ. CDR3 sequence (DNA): TGCGCCAGCAGCGGAGCCTCTCCTGGGGCCAACGTCCTGACTTTC. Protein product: CASSGASPGANVLTF.

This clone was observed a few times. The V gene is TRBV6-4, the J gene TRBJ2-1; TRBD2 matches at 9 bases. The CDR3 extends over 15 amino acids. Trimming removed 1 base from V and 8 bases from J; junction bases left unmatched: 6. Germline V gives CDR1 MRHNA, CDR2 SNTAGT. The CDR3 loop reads CASSDFAGGPDEQFF. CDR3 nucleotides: TGTGCCAGCAGTGACTTTGCGGGAGGGCCCGATGAGCAGTTCTTC.

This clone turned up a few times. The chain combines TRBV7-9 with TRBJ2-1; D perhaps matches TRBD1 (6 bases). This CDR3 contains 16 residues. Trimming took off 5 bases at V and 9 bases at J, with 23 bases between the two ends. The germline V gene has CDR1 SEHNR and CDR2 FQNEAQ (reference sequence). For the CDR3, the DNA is TGTGCCAGCAGCATAAGACAGGCGCGTGGAACTATTGAGCAGTTCTTC. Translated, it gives CASSIRQARGTIEQFF.

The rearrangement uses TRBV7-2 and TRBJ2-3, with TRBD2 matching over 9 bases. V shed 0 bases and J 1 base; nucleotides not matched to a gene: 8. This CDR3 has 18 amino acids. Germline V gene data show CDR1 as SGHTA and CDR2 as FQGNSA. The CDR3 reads CASSLAPRAGGGTDTQYF. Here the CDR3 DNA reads TGTGCCAGCAGCTTAGCACCTCGAGCGGGAGGCGGCACAGATACGCAGTATTTT.

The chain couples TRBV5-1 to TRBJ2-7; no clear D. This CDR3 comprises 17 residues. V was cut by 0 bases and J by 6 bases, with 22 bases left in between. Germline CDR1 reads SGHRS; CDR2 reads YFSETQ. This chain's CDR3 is CASSLARGSGLGSEQYF. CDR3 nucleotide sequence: TGCGCCAGCAGCTTGGCCCGTGGTTCGGGTCTAGGAAGCGAGCAGTACTTC. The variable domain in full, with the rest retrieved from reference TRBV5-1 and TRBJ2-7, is KAGVTQTPRYLIKTRGQQVTLSCSPISGHRSVSWYQQTPGQGLQFLFEYFSETQRNKGNFPGRFSGRQFSNSRSEMNVSTLELGDSALYLCASSLARGSGLGSEQYFGPGTRLTVT.

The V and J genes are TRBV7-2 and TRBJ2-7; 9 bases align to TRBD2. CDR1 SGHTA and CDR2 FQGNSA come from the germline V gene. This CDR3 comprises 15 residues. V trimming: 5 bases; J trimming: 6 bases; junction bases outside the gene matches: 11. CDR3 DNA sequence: TGTGCCAGCAGCATTCTAGCGGGGCCGGGGCTCGAGCAGTACTTC. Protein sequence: CASSILAGPGLEQYF.